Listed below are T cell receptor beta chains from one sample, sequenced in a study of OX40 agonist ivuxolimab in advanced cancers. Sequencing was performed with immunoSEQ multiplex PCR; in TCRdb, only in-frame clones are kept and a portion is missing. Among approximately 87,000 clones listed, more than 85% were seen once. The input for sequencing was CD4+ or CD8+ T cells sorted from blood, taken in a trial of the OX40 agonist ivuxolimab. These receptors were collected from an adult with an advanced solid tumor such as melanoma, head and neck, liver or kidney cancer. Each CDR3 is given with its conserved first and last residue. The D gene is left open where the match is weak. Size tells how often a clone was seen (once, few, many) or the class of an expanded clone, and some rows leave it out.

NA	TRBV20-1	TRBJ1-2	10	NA	TGCAGTGCCCCACAGGGTGGCTACACCTTC	CSAPQGGYTF
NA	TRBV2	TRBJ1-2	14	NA	TGTGCCAGCATACTCGGGACGGAAAACTATGGCTACACCTTC	CASILGTENYGYTF
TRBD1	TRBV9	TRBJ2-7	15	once	TGTGCCAGCAGCGTAGCGGGGACAGCCGAATACGAGCAGTACTTC	CASSVAGTAEYEQYF
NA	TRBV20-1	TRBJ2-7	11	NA	TGCAGTGCTCCATTACTGGGCGAGCAGTACTTC	CSAPLLGEQYF
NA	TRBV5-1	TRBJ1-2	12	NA	TGCGCCAGCGGGGCGGGGAACTATGGCTACACCTTC	CASGAGNYGYTF
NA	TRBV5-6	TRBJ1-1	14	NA	TGTGCCAGCAGCTTCGGCTCGGGGGGGTCTGAAGCTTTCTTT	CASSFGSGGSEAFF
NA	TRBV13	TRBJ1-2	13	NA	TGTGCCAGCAGCTTAGGTCGGGGGGACGGCTACACCTTC	CASSLGRGDGYTF
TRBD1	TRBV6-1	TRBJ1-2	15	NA	TGTGCCAGCAGTGTTTCGACAGGGAACTCCTATGGCTACACCTTC	CASSVSTGNSYGYTF
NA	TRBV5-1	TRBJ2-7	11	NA	TGCGCCAGCAGCCCGGGATACGAGCAGTACTTC	CASSPGYEQYF
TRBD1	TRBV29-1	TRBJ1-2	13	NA	TGCAGCTCCGACAGGGAGGAGAGCTATGGCTACACCTTC	CSSDREESYGYTF
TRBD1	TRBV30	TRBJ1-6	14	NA	TGTGCCTGGAGAGGGGGCTATGAAAATTCACCCCTCCACTTT	CAWRGGYENSPLHF
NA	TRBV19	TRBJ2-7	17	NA	TGTGCCAGTAGAGTATCCGGGTGGCGAGGACAGACTTACGAGCAGTACTTC	CASRVSGWRGQTYEQYF
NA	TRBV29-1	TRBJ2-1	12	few	TGCAGCGTACTAGGTTCCTACAATGAGCAGTTCTTC	CSVLGSYNEQFF
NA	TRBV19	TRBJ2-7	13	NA	TGTGCCAGTAGTATAGTTGAGGGCTACGAGCAGTACTTC	CASSIVEGYEQYF
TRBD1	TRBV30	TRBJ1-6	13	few	TGTGCCTGGAGTGTAGGGGGCCGCTCACCCCTCCACTTT	CAWSVGGRSPLHF
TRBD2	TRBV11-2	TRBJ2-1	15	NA	TGTGCCAGCAGCTTAGGGGATAGCGGGTACAATGAGCAGTTCTTC	CASSLGDSGYNEQFF